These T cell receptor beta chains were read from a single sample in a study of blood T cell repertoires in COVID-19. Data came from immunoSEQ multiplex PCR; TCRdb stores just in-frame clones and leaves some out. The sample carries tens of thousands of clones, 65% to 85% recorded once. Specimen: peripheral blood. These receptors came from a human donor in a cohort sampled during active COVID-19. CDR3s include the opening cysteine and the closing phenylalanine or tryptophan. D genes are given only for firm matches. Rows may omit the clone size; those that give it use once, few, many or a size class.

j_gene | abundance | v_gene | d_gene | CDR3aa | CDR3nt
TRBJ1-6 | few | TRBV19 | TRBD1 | CASSIGQGGNSPLHF | TGTGCCAGTAGTATTGGCCAGGGGGGAAATTCACCCCTCCACTTT
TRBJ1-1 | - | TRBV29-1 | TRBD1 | CSVEQGEDTEAFF | TGCAGCGTAGAACAGGGGGAGGATACTGAAGCTTTCTTT
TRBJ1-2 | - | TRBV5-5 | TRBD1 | CASSWGQGPYGYTF | TGTGCCAGCAGCTGGGGACAGGGACCTTATGGCTACACCTTC
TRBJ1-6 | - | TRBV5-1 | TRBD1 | CASSLEWQGVSSYNSPLHF | TGCGCCAGCAGCTTGGAATGGCAGGGGGTTAGCTCCTATAATTCACCCCTCCACTTT
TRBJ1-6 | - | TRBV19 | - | CASRDGQGGSPLHF | TGTGCCAGTAGGGACGGCCAGGGTGGATCACCCCTCCACTTT
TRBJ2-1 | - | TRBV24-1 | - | CATSDYRQEPYNEQFF | TGTGCCACCAGTGACTACCGACAGGAACCCTACAATGAGCAGTTCTTC
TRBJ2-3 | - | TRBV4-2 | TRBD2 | CASSQGETSGHTQYF | TGTGCCAGCAGCCAGGGGGAGACTAGCGGGCATACGCAGTATTTT
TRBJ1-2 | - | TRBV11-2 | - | CASSFSNNGYTF | TGTGCCAGCAGCTTTAGTAATAATGGCTACACCTTC
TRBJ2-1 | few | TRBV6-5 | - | CASSSRYTYNEQFF | TGTGCCAGCAGTTCCAGGTACACCTACAATGAGCAGTTCTTC
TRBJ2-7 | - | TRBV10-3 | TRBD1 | CAISEPGQGVWEQYF | TGTGCCATCAGTGAACCGGGACAGGGAGTTTGGGAGCAGTACTTC
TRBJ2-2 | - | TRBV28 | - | CASSSTVPTGELFF | TGTGCCAGCAGTTCGACAGTACCCACCGGGGAGCTGTTTTTT
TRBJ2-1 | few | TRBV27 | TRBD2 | CASRPAGASGNEQFF | TGTGCCAGCAGGCCAGCGGGGGCGAGTGGGAATGAGCAGTTCTTC
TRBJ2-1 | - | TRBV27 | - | CASRPSLTSYNEQFF | TGTGCCAGCAGGCCCTCCCTAACCTCCTACAATGAGCAGTTCTTC